This TCR beta chain was sequenced in a study of blood T cell repertoires in COVID-19. As for the study in general: T cells, B-cell-depleted T cells, or PBMCs supplied cDNA or gDNA.

From germline, CDR1 is LNHNV and CDR2 YYDKDF (reference sequence). V shed 6 bases, J shed 2 bases, and the junction held 8 bases outside the gene matches. The length of the CDR3 is 17 residues. Per the original methods: Estimated nucleated cell counts came from reference gene primer amplification. Using immunoSEQ multiplex PCR, the repertoire was profiled, and TCRdb retains in-frame clones only, with some absent. Clone size and V and J calls were adopted from that table, with D and trimming inferred from the DNA. This sample has some 240,000 clones, with around 85% found just once. This sequence originates from a woman aged 80 or older with acute or convalescent COVID-19. This chain connects TRBV15 to TRBJ2-1, with TRBD2 matching 12 bases. The material sequenced was peripheral blood. CDR3 DNA: TGTGCCACCAGGACTAGCGGGGGCTGGGGGACCTACAATGAGCAGTTCTTC. Translating gives CATRTSGGWGTYNEQFF.